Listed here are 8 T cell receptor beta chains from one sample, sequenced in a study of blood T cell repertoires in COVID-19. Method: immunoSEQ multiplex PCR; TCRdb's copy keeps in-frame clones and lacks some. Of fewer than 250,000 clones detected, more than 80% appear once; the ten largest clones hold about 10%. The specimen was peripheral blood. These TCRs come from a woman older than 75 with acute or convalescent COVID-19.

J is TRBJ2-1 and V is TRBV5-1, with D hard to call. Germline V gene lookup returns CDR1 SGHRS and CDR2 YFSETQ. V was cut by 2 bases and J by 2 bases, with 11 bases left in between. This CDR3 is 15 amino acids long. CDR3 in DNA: TGCGCCAGCAGCTTACAAGGAGAACCCTACAATGAGCAGTTCTTC. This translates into CASSLQGEPYNEQFF.

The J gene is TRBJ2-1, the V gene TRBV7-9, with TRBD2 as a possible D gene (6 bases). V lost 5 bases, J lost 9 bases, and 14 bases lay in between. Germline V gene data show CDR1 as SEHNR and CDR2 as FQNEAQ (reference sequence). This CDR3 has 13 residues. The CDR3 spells CASSPNPGLEQFF. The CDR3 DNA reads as TGTGCCAGCAGCCCCAACCCGGGACTTGAGCAGTTCTTC.

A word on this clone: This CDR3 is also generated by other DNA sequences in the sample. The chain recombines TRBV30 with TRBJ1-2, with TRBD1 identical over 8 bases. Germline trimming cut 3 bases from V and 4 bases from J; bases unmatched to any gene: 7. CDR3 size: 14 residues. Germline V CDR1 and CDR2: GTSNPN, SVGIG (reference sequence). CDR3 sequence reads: CAWSPRTGIYGYTF. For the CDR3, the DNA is TGTGCCTGGAGCCCAAGGACAGGGATCTATGGCTACACCTTC.

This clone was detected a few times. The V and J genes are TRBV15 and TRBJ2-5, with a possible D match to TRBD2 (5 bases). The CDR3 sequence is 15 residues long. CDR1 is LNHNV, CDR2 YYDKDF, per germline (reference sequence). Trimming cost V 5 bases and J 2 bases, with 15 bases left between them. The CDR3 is CATSGDGRLQETQYF. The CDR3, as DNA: TGTGCCACCAGCGGTGACGGACGACTACAAGAGACCCAGTACTTC.

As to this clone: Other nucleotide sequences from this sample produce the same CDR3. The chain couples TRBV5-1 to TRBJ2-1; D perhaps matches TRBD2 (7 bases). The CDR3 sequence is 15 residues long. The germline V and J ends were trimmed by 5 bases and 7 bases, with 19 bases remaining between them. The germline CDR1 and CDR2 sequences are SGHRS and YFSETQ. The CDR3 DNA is TGCGCCAGCAGGGCTGGGGGGGGCACTAGTAATGAGCAGTTCTTC. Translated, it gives CASRAGGGTSNEQFF.

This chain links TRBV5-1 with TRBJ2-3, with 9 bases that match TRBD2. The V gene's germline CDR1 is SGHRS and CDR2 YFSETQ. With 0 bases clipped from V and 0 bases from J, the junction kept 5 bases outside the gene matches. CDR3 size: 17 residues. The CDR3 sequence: CASSLAASGISTDTQYF. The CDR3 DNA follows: TGCGCCAGCAGCTTGGCCGCTAGCGGGATTAGCACAGATACGCAGTATTTT.

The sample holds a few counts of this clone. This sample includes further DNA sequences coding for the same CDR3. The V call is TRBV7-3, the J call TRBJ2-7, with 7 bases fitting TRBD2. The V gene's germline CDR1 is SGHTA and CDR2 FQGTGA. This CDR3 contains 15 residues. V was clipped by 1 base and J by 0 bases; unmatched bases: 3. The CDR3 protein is CASSLNGGSSYEQYF. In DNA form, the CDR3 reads TGTGCCAGCAGCTTAAACGGCGGGAGCTCCTACGAGCAGTACTTC.

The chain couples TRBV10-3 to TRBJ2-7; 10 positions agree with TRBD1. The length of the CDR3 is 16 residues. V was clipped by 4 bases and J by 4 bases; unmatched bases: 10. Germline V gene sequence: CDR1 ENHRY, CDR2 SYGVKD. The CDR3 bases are TGTGCCATCAGTGCACAGACAGGGGGCCAGGGGTACGAGCAGTACTTC. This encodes CAISAQTGGQGYEQYF.